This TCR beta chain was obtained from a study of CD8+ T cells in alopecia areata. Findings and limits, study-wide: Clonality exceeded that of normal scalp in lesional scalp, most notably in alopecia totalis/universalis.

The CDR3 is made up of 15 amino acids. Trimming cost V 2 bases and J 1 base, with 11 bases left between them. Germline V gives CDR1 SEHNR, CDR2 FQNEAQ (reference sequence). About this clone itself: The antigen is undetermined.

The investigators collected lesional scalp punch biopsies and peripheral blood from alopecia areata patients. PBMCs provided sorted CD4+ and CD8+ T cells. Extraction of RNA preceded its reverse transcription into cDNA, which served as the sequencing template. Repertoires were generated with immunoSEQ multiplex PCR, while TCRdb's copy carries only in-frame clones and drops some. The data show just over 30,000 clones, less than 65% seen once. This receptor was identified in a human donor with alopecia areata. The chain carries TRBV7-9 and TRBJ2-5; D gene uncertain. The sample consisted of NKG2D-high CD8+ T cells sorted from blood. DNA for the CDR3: TGTGCCAGCAGCTTATCAACGTCCACCCAAGAGACCCAGTACTTC. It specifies CASSLSTSTQETQYF.